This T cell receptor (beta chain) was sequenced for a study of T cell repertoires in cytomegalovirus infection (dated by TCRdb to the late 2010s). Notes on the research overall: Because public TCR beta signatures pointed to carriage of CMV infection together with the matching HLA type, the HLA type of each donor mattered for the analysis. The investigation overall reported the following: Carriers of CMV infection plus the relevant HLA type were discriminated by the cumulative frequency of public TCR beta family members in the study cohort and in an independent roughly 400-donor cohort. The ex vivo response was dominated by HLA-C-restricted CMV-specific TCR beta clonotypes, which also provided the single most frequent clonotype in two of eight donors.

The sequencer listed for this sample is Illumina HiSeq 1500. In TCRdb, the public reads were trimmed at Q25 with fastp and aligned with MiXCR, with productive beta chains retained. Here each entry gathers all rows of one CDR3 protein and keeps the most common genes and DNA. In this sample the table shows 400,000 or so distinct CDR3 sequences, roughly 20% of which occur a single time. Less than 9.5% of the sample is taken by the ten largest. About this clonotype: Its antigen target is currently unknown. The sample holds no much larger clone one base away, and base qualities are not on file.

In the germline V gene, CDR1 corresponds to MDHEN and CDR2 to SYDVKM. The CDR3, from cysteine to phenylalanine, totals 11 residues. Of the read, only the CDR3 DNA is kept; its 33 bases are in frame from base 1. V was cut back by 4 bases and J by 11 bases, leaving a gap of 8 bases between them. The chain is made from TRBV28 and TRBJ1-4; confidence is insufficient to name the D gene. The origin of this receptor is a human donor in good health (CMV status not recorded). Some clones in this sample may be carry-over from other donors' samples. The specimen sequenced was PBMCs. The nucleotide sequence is TGTGCCAGCAGTTCACGAAGGAAACTGTTTTTT. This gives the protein CASSSRRKLFF.